The following is a TCR beta chain sequence with its context. What it binds is not known. The sample originates from a study of blood T cells in healthy people across ages. Study-wide results and limits: While age rose, TCR beta diversity per million T cells dropped in a roughly linear way.

It was with a sample-barcoded 5' primer and a J-beta primer mix that a second PCR of roughly 6 to 12 cycles was run. Each TCR beta cDNA got a 12-nucleotide random molecular identifier. In TCRdb, the 5' RACE reads were re-called with MiXCR into one record per CDR3 protein. The sample shows hundreds of thousands of distinct CDR3 sequences, around 32% of them seen only once. In terms of origin and age, donors were healthy Caucasian individuals from Russia aged about 6 to 90. The material sequenced was blood. The TCR originated in a woman at least 80 years old in good health.

The CDR3 spells CASSGYDRERATYEQYF. The CDR3 nucleotides read TGTGCCAGCAGCGGCTACGACAGGGAAAGGGCTACCTACGAGCAGTACTTC. The chain recombines TRBV2 with TRBJ2-7, with 7 nucleotides matching TRBD1. In germline, CDR1 is SNHLY, CDR2 FYNNEI. Unmatched junction bases numbered 16, after V lost 6 bases and J lost 2 bases. The CDR3 consists of 17 residues.